Following are 4 T cell receptor beta chains from one sample sequenced in a study of PD-1 blockade in classical Hodgkin lymphoma (dated by TCRdb to 2019 to 2021). Libraries were built with the immunoSEQ multiplex PCR assay. TCRdb retrieved this table from immuneACCESS and kept in-frame rearrangements only. Not all clones are present; in checked studies, unresolved V genes account for under half, and no reason is known for the remainder. This sample is represented by approximately 21,000 clones; approximately 87% of them were singletons. Of the sample, about 7% is held by the ten largest clones. In the paper's terms, the time point label means: newly diagnosed, previously untreated cHL patient sample. A Miltenyi CD8+ T cell isolation kit was used for magnetic negative selection to purify CD8+ T cells from thawed PBMCs. Sequences were obtained from CD8+ T cells from blood. The receptors were sampled from a human donor with classical Hodgkin lymphoma.

The J gene is TRBJ2-2, the V gene TRBV6-5; no definite D call. Looked up from germline, CDR1 is MNHEY and CDR2 is SVGAGI. This CDR3 contains 15 residues. Trimming took off 3 bases at V and 4 bases at J, with 12 bases between the two ends. DNA for the CDR3: TGTGCCAGCAGTTATTCCCCATCTAGCACCGGGGAGCTGTTTTTT. Protein product: CASSYSPSSTGELFF.

The chain carries TRBV27 and TRBJ2-1; TRBD2 matches 13 bases. The CDR3 runs to 16 residues. Germline V gives CDR1 MNHEY, CDR2 SMNVEV (reference sequence). V lost 3 bases, J lost 7 bases, and 6 bases stayed unmatched. CDR3 nucleotide sequence: TGTGCCAGCAGTTTTTTAGGGACTAGCGGGGATAATGAGCAGTTCTTC. As protein: CASSFLGTSGDNEQFF.

The gene calls are TRBV5-4 and TRBJ2-1, with D uncertain. CDR1 is SGHNT, CDR2 YYREEE, per germline (reference sequence). The CDR3 is made up of 12 amino acids. V lost 2 bases to trimming and J lost 4 bases, with 4 bases between them. The CDR3 region is CASSFQYNEQFF. DNA for the CDR3: TGTGCCAGCAGCTTCCAGTACAATGAGCAGTTCTTC.

The genes are TRBV7-9 and TRBJ1-1; D is unresolved. V lost 1 base, J lost 8 bases, and 8 bases lay in between. The germline V gene encodes CDR1 SEHNR and CDR2 FQNEAQ (reference sequence). The CDR3 length is 12 residues. The CDR3 sequence: CASSLDGSEAFF. The CDR3 nucleotides are TGTGCCAGCAGCTTAGATGGGTCGGAAGCTTTCTTT.